The rows below give T cell receptor beta chains drawn from one sample of a study of T-cell reconstitution after alpha-beta-depleted transplantation in children. MiXCR, applied by TCRdb to the PCR reads, yields one record per CDR3 protein. The sample has around 670,000 distinct CDR3 sequences; over 10% are singletons. Sequenced material: PBMCs, taken before TCRalphabeta/CD19-depleted stem cell transplant. All receptors come from a girl aged 2-10 years with congenital amegakaryocytic thrombocytopenia, due to receive a stem cell transplant. The CDR3 runs from the conserved cysteine through the conserved F or W. The order of the fields is clone size, V gene, D gene, J gene, CDR3 protein, CDR3 DNA. D genes are given only for firm matches. Clone size appears in some rows only: once, few, many, or a class for an expanded clone.

clone size: many
V gene: TRBV28
D gene: -
J gene: TRBJ2-3
CDR3 protein: CASSLNPTDTQYF
CDR3 DNA: TGTGCCAGCAGTTTAAACCCCACAGATACGCAGTATTTT

clone size: many
V gene: TRBV28
D gene: -
J gene: TRBJ2-7
CDR3 protein: CASSFAGANYEQYF
CDR3 DNA: TGTGCCAGCAGTTTCGCGGGGGCAAACTACGAGCAGTACTTC

clone size: -
V gene: TRBV20-1
D gene: -
J gene: TRBJ2-2
CDR3 protein: CSARGGNTGELFF
CDR3 DNA: TGCAGTGCTAGGGGAGGAAACACCGGGGAGCTGTTTTTT

clone size: few
V gene: TRBV29-1
D gene: -
J gene: TRBJ1-1
CDR3 protein: CSVGADLTTEAFF
CDR3 DNA: TGCAGCGTTGGGGCAGACCTTACCACTGAAGCTTTCTTT

clone size: many
V gene: TRBV29-1
D gene: -
J gene: TRBJ2-5
CDR3 protein: CSVGASGGETQYF
CDR3 DNA: TGCAGCGTTGGGGCTAGTGGCGGGGAGACCCAGTACTTC

clone size: many
V gene: TRBV6-5
D gene: -
J gene: TRBJ1-5
CDR3 protein: CASSYLKGSPQHF
CDR3 DNA: TGTGCCAGCAGTTACCTTAAGGGTAGCCCCCAGCATTTT

clone size: -
V gene: TRBV7-9
D gene: -
J gene: TRBJ2-2
CDR3 protein: CASSLGPSENTGELFF
CDR3 DNA: TGTGCCAGCAGCTTAGGTCCTAGCGAAAACACCGGGGAGCTGTTTTTT

clone size: many
V gene: TRBV20-1
D gene: -
J gene: TRBJ2-3
CDR3 protein: CSARGGVTSDTQYF
CDR3 DNA: TGCAGTGCCAGAGGGGGAGTCACGTCAGATACGCAGTATTTT

clone size: many
V gene: TRBV5-1
D gene: -
J gene: TRBJ1-2
CDR3 protein: CASSLGGGDGYTF
CDR3 DNA: TGCGCCAGCAGCTTGGGTGGAGGCGACGGCTACACCTTC

clone size: -
V gene: TRBV7-9
D gene: -
J gene: TRBJ2-2
CDR3 protein: CASRPNRDITGELFF
CDR3 DNA: TGTGCCAGCAGACCAAACCGGGACATCACCGGGGAGCTGTTTTTT

clone size: many
V gene: TRBV7-2
D gene: -
J gene: TRBJ2-3
CDR3 protein: CASSLWVAVETDTQYF
CDR3 DNA: TGTGCCAGCAGCTTATGGGTAGCGGTAGAAACAGATACGCAGTATTTT

clone size: many
V gene: TRBV6-2/TRBV6-3
D gene: -
J gene: TRBJ2-1
CDR3 protein: CASSIKSSYNEQFF
CDR3 DNA: TGTGCCAGCAGTATCAAAAGCTCCTACAATGAGCAGTTCTTC

clone size: -
V gene: TRBV2
D gene: -
J gene: TRBJ2-5
CDR3 protein: CASVRRDYQETQYF
CDR3 DNA: TGTGCCAGCGTTCGTCGGGACTACCAAGAGACCCAGTACTTC

clone size: many
V gene: TRBV20-1
D gene: -
J gene: TRBJ1-4
CDR3 protein: CSAADDEKLFF
CDR3 DNA: TGCAGTGCTGCCGACGATGAAAAACTGTTTTTT

clone size: -
V gene: TRBV15
D gene: -
J gene: TRBJ2-2
CDR3 protein: CATSRANSRIGELFF
CDR3 DNA: TGTGCCACCAGCAGAGCCAACTCTCGGATCGGGGAGCTGTTTTTT

clone size: -
V gene: TRBV5-1
D gene: TRBD1
J gene: TRBJ1-6
CDR3 protein: CASSLDLGGRDSPLHF
CDR3 DNA: TGCGCCAGCAGCTTGGATTTAGGGGGCAGGGATTCACCCCTCCACTTT

clone size: few
V gene: TRBV7-7
D gene: -
J gene: TRBJ2-6
CDR3 protein: CASSLEAPGSSGANVLTF
CDR3 DNA: TGTGCCAGCAGCCTCGAAGCCCCCGGCAGCTCTGGGGCCAACGTCCTGACTTTC

clone size: many
V gene: TRBV29-1
D gene: -
J gene: TRBJ2-5
CDR3 protein: CSVEDLGETQYF
CDR3 DNA: TGCAGCGTTGAAGACCTGGGAGAGACCCAGTACTTC

clone size: -
V gene: TRBV5-1
D gene: -
J gene: TRBJ2-5
CDR3 protein: CASSFARGVETQYF
CDR3 DNA: TGCGCCAGCAGCTTCGCAAGGGGGGTCGAGACCCAGTACTTC

clone size: -
V gene: TRBV28
D gene: TRBD1
J gene: TRBJ2-4
CDR3 protein: CASSIRDRPQNIQYF
CDR3 DNA: TGTGCCAGCAGCATCCGGGACAGACCCCAAAACATTCAGTACTTC

clone size: few
V gene: TRBV18
D gene: TRBD1
J gene: TRBJ2-1
CDR3 protein: CASSPQAGQGNEQFF
CDR3 DNA: TGTGCCAGCTCACCTCAAGCGGGACAGGGGAATGAGCAGTTCTTC

clone size: -
V gene: TRBV28
D gene: -
J gene: TRBJ2-1
CDR3 protein: CASSLNRLVGVDEQFF
CDR3 DNA: TGTGCCAGCAGTCTCAATAGACTAGTGGGAGTGGATGAGCAGTTCTTC

clone size: -
V gene: TRBV5-1
D gene: -
J gene: TRBJ2-1
CDR3 protein: CASSSNSFNEQFF
CDR3 DNA: TGCGCCAGCAGCTCGAATAGTTTCAATGAGCAGTTCTTC

clone size: -
V gene: TRBV11-2
D gene: TRBD2
J gene: TRBJ2-1
CDR3 protein: CASSATSGRISYNEQFF
CDR3 DNA: TGTGCCAGCAGCGCGACTAGCGGGAGGATCTCCTACAATGAGCAGTTCTTC

clone size: many
V gene: TRBV2
D gene: -
J gene: TRBJ2-2
CDR3 protein: CAIKDTNTGELFF
CDR3 DNA: TGTGCCATTAAGGACACTAACACCGGGGAGCTGTTTTTT

clone size: few
V gene: TRBV7-2
D gene: TRBD1
J gene: TRBJ2-5
CDR3 protein: CASSFDRGHSETQYF
CDR3 DNA: TGTGCCAGCAGCTTCGACAGGGGGCATTCAGAGACCCAGTACTTC

clone size: many
V gene: TRBV5-5
D gene: -
J gene: TRBJ2-1
CDR3 protein: CASSSDYNEQFF
CDR3 DNA: TGTGCCAGCAGTTCAGACTACAATGAGCAGTTCTTC

clone size: many
V gene: TRBV6-1
D gene: -
J gene: TRBJ2-7
CDR3 protein: CASSEDRDLSSYEQYF
CDR3 DNA: TGTGCCAGCAGTGAAGATAGGGACTTAAGCTCCTACGAGCAGTACTTC

clone size: many
V gene: TRBV11-2
D gene: -
J gene: TRBJ1-1
CDR3 protein: CASRRWGVDTEAFF
CDR3 DNA: TGTGCCAGCAGACGATGGGGGGTGGACACTGAAGCTTTCTTT

clone size: few
V gene: TRBV3-1
D gene: TRBD2
J gene: TRBJ2-3
CDR3 protein: CASSHVAGITDTQYF
CDR3 DNA: TGTGCCAGCAGCCATGTAGCGGGAATCACAGATACGCAGTATTTT

clone size: -
V gene: TRBV29-1
D gene: -
J gene: TRBJ2-6
CDR3 protein: CSAARAGANVLTF
CDR3 DNA: TGCAGCGCCGCGAGGGCTGGGGCCAACGTCCTGACTTTC

clone size: few
V gene: TRBV5-1
D gene: -
J gene: TRBJ1-4
CDR3 protein: CASSFGSFWANEKLFF
CDR3 DNA: TGCGCCAGCAGCTTTGGGAGCTTCTGGGCTAATGAAAAACTGTTTTTT

clone size: many
V gene: TRBV7-8
D gene: TRBD1
J gene: TRBJ1-5
CDR3 protein: CASSFGTGAYSNQPQHF
CDR3 DNA: TGTGCCAGCAGCTTCGGGACAGGCGCCTATAGCAATCAGCCCCAGCATTTT

clone size: -
V gene: TRBV7-6
D gene: -
J gene: TRBJ2-1
CDR3 protein: CASSLSEDNEQFF
CDR3 DNA: TGTGCCAGCAGCTTATCCGAAGACAATGAGCAGTTCTTC

clone size: many
V gene: TRBV29-1
D gene: -
J gene: TRBJ2-1
CDR3 protein: CSVEAGANEQFF
CDR3 DNA: TGCAGCGTTGAAGCGGGAGCTAATGAGCAGTTCTTC

clone size: -
V gene: TRBV24-1
D gene: -
J gene: TRBJ2-5
CDR3 protein: CATSDPELAQYF
CDR3 DNA: TGTGCCACCAGTGACCCAGAGCTGGCCCAGTACTTC

clone size: many
V gene: TRBV7-9
D gene: -
J gene: TRBJ2-1
CDR3 protein: CASSSSVVEQFF
CDR3 DNA: TGTGCCAGCAGTTCATCAGTGGTTGAGCAGTTCTTC

clone size: -
V gene: TRBV14
D gene: -
J gene: TRBJ2-1
CDR3 protein: CASSQEAQYSYNEQFF
CDR3 DNA: TGTGCCAGCAGCCAAGAAGCCCAGTACTCCTACAATGAGCAGTTCTTC

clone size: many
V gene: TRBV28
D gene: TRBD2
J gene: TRBJ2-2
CDR3 protein: CASKGLAVTGELFF
CDR3 DNA: TGTGCCAGCAAAGGACTAGCAGTTACCGGGGAGCTGTTTTTT

clone size: -
V gene: TRBV20-1
D gene: -
J gene: TRBJ2-1
CDR3 protein: CSASQEGVVEQFF
CDR3 DNA: TGCAGTGCTTCCCAGGAGGGAGTGGTTGAGCAGTTCTTC

clone size: few
V gene: TRBV20-1
D gene: -
J gene: TRBJ2-5
CDR3 protein: CSARSGTGSGGQETQYF
CDR3 DNA: TGCAGTGCTCGGAGTGGGACCGGGAGCGGAGGTCAAGAGACCCAGTACTTC

clone size: few
V gene: TRBV5-1
D gene: -
J gene: TRBJ1-2
CDR3 protein: CASSLFFSRDATTYTF
CDR3 DNA: TGCGCCAGCAGCTTGTTTTTTTCCCGGGACGCGACGACTTACACCTTC

clone size: -
V gene: TRBV28
D gene: TRBD2
J gene: TRBJ2-5
CDR3 protein: CASSFQTSGKQETQYF
CDR3 DNA: TGTGCCAGCAGTTTTCAGACTAGCGGTAAACAAGAGACCCAGTACTTC

clone size: many
V gene: TRBV20-1
D gene: -
J gene: TRBJ2-7
CDR3 protein: CSATRTTYEQYF
CDR3 DNA: TGCAGTGCCACCCGGACGACCTACGAGCAGTACTTC

clone size: many
V gene: TRBV6-1
D gene: TRBD1
J gene: TRBJ1-1
CDR3 protein: CASRPFRQGDTEAFF
CDR3 DNA: TGTGCCAGCAGACCCTTCAGGCAGGGGGATACTGAAGCTTTCTTT

clone size: -
V gene: TRBV7-2
D gene: TRBD2
J gene: TRBJ2-7
CDR3 protein: CASSSTSGDDYEQYF
CDR3 DNA: TGTGCCAGCAGCTCCACTAGCGGGGACGACTACGAGCAGTACTTC

clone size: few
V gene: TRBV30
D gene: -
J gene: TRBJ2-7
CDR3 protein: CAWSLWSSYEQYF
CDR3 DNA: TGTGCCTGGAGTCTTTGGAGCTCCTACGAGCAGTACTTC

clone size: few
V gene: TRBV15
D gene: TRBD2
J gene: TRBJ2-2
CDR3 protein: CATSDSNGLAGSGELFF
CDR3 DNA: TGTGCCACCAGCGACTCCAACGGACTAGCGGGTTCCGGGGAGCTGTTTTTT

clone size: many
V gene: TRBV20-1
D gene: -
J gene: TRBJ2-1
CDR3 protein: CSATPDGLYNEQFF
CDR3 DNA: TGCAGTGCAACCCCGGACGGACTCTACAATGAGCAGTTCTTC

clone size: many
V gene: TRBV5-1
D gene: -
J gene: TRBJ2-1
CDR3 protein: CASRLDGTYNEQFF
CDR3 DNA: TGCGCCAGCAGGTTAGACGGGACTTACAATGAGCAGTTCTTC

clone size: many
V gene: TRBV7-2
D gene: TRBD1
J gene: TRBJ1-4
CDR3 protein: CASSWTGGVNEKLFF
CDR3 DNA: TGTGCCAGCAGCTGGACAGGGGGCGTTAATGAAAAACTGTTTTTT

clone size: many
V gene: TRBV28
D gene: -
J gene: TRBJ2-7
CDR3 protein: CASMHRHEQYF
CDR3 DNA: TGTGCCAGCATGCACAGGCACGAGCAGTACTTC

clone size: many
V gene: TRBV4-1
D gene: TRBD2
J gene: TRBJ2-7
CDR3 protein: CASSQGVERDAYEQYF
CDR3 DNA: TGCGCCAGCAGCCAAGGAGTTGAGCGGGACGCCTACGAGCAGTACTTC

clone size: -
V gene: TRBV2
D gene: TRBD2
J gene: TRBJ2-2
CDR3 protein: CASSEGLAVNTGELFF
CDR3 DNA: TGTGCCAGCAGTGAAGGGCTAGCGGTAAACACCGGGGAGCTGTTTTTT